The following is a TCR beta chain sequence with its context. The CDR3 covers 15 residues. Trimming left V 0 bases short and J 3 bases short, with 9 bases between. CDR1 and CDR2 (germline): SGHTS, YDEGEE. In the PCR, 60 Vbeta and 13 Jbeta primers were used. The assay was immunoSEQ multiplex PCR, and TCRdb's table has in-frame clones only and misses some. The table has some 110,000 clones, roughly three quarters seen once. This sample stems from a study of cytomegalovirus exposure and HLA in healthy donors. This chain joins TRBV5-8 and TRBJ1-4, with TRBD1 as a possible D gene (5 bases). The clonotype comes from a woman under 30 in good health and CMV-seropositive. Sequencing input: PBMCs. DNA of the CDR3: TGTGCCAGCAGCTTGGGTCCGGGGGCTAATGAAAAACTGTTTTTT. Amino acids: CASSLGPGANEKLFF.